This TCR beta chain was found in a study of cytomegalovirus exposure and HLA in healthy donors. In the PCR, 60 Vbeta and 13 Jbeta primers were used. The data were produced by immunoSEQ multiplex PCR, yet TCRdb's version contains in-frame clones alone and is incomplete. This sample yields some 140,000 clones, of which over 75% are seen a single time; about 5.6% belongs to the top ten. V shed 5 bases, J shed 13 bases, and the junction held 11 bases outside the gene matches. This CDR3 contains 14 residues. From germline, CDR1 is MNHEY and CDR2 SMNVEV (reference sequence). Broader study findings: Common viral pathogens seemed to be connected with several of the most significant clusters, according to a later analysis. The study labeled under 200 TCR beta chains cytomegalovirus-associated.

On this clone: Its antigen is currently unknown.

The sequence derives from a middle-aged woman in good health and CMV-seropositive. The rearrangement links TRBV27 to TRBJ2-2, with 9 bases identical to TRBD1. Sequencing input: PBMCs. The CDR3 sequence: CASSAGTGRMGLFF. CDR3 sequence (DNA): TGTGCCAGCAGTGCCGGGACAGGGCGGATGGGGCTGTTTTTT.